This note documents a single T cell receptor beta chain sequence. This sample was included in a study of blood T cell repertoires in COVID-19. The CDR3 sequence is 13 residues long. Trimming pared 3 bases from V and 6 bases from J, leaving 11 bases between. Germline assignment: CDR1 KGHSH and CDR2 LQKENI. Original processing methods: Estimation of nucleated cell counts relied on the amplification of reference gene primers. This table comes from immunoSEQ multiplex PCR, and its TCRdb copy is limited to in-frame clones, with some not included. V, J and clone size reflect that table, while D and trimming were determined from the DNA. Of roughly 220,000 clones listed, approximately 80% are singletons. Assignment of participants to cohorts was predicated upon participant-reported clinical history.

The specimen sequenced was PBMCs or T cells enriched from blood (not recorded which). This chain joins TRBV18 and TRBJ1-1; D gene unclear. This sequence originates from a young man with acute COVID-19. The CDR3 loop reads CASSPDSRAEAFF. The CDR3 region has the DNA TGTGCCAGCTCACCGGACTCGAGGGCTGAAGCTTTCTTT.